This T cell receptor (beta chain) originates from a study of T cells in Graves' hyperthyroidism and ophthalmopathy. Overall study results and limits: Most clonotypes expanded in the thyroid (above 0.001) were also present in blood.

As to this clonotype: Its antigen remains unidentified.

A Clinical Activity Score of at least 3, a NOSPECS grade of at least 4 and a duration under 3 months were recorded in the ophthalmopathy patients. Uncontrolled infection, other autoimmune disease, pregnancy or lactation disqualified patients from enrolment. Clinicians diagnosed patients from clinical symptoms, serum thyroxine and TRAb, thyroid ultrasound and orbital computed tomography. RNA transcripts provided the source from which TCR beta CDR3 regions were amplified. The study used the HTBI primer set for a first-round RT-PCR of the TCR CDR3. TCRdb re-analysed the multiplex PCR reads in MiXCR, keeping a single row per CDR3 protein. Of 450,000 to 550,000 distinct CDR3 sequences listed, around a quarter were seen once; the top ten hold 11%. V gave up 6 bases and J gave up 3 bases, with 12 bases separating them. The CDR3 has 13 amino acids.

The clonotype was recovered from a woman under 40 with Graves' ophthalmopathy. The material sequenced was blood. The rearrangement uses TRBV12-3 or TRBV12-4 and TRBJ2-7; D ambiguous. CDR3 sequence (DNA): TGTGCCAGCAGCCAAGACGTAATCTACGAGCAGTACTTC. Translated: CASSQDVIYEQYF.